The present entry profiles one T cell receptor (beta chain) with its context. Antigen specificity is unknown. Both 60 Vbeta primers and 13 Jbeta primers went into the PCR. Produced via immunoSEQ multiplex PCR; TCRdb's table is partial and in-frame only. Its clone listing holds 150,000 or so clones. This entry comes from a study of cytomegalovirus exposure and HLA in healthy donors. Regarding the study as a whole: The authors later found most CMV-associated TCR beta chains appeared HLA-restricted. Testing in vitro showed three CMV-associated chains specific for CMV antigens. The study flagged around 160 TCR beta chains as cytomegalovirus-associated. TCR beta V segments were, for the most part, productive about 87% or about 30% of the time in an earlier analysis.

This TCR was sampled from a man between 18 and 35 years old in good health and CMV-seronegative. Sequencing was done on a sample of PBMCs.

In DNA form, the CDR3 reads TGTGCCTGGGGACAGGGTCCAACTAATGAAAAACTGTTTTTT. Residues: CAWGQGPTNEKLFF. The chain uses TRBV30 and TRBJ1-4, with 8 bases lining up with TRBD1. The CDR3 has 14 amino acids. The trim removed 5 bases at V and 0 bases at J, leaving 2 bases unmatched. Germline V gene data show CDR1 as GTSNPN and CDR2 as SVGIG (reference sequence).